The 11 T cell receptor beta chains given below trace back to one sample, sequenced in a study of shared clonotypes between healthy human individuals. This table comes from immunoSEQ multiplex PCR, and its TCRdb copy is limited to in-frame clones, with some not included. The data contain roughly 2 million clones, about 95% of them seen just once; the ten biggest clones take up 0.1% to 0.15%. The sample taken for sequencing was naive CD4+ T cells sorted from blood. As to subset: CD45RA+ positively selected. The origin of the receptors is a man younger than 30 in good health.

This chain connects TRBV30 to TRBJ1-6; D is perhaps TRBD1 (5 bases). The CDR3 spans 16 residues. Germline CDR1 and CDR2: GTSNPN and SVGIG (reference sequence). Trimming removed 0 bases from V and 6 bases from J, with 15 bases in between. The CDR3 DNA is TGTGCCTGGAGTGTAAGTGGGGGACGGGGTAATTCACCCCTCCACTTT. It encodes CAWSVSGGRGNSPLHF. The full variable domain, with the rest looked up from reference TRBV30 and TRBJ1-6, is SQTIHQWPATLVQPVGSPLSLECTVEGTSNPNLYWYRQAAGRGLQLLFYSVGIGQISSEVPQNLSASRPQDRQFILSSKKLLLSDSGFYLCAWSVSGGRGNSPLHFGNGTRLTVT.

The chain links TRBV2 to TRBJ1-1; 10 bases line up with TRBD1. Germline lookup yields CDR1 SNHLY and CDR2 FYNNEI. The CDR3 runs 14 residues. J lost 6 bases, V lost 9 bases, and 10 bases had no gene match. DNA for the CDR3: TGTGCCAGTTTACCGGGACAGGGGATGCCTGAAGCTTTCTTT. This translates into CASLPGQGMPEAFF.

The CDR3 DNA is TGTGCCAGCCTAGGGACCGGCAATCAGCCCCAGCATTTT. It translates to CASLGTGNQPQHF. V and J are TRBV2 and TRBJ1-5, with D possibly TRBD1 on 5 matching bases. V was clipped by 8 bases and J by 2 bases, with 10 bases between them. The CDR3 extends over 13 amino acids. The germline CDR1 and CDR2 sequences are SNHLY and FYNNEI. Looking up the rest from reference TRBV2 and TRBJ1-5 gives the full variable domain: EPEVTQTPSHQVTQMGQEVILRCVPISNHLYFYWYRQILGQKVEFLVSFYNNEISEKSEIFDDQFSVERPDGSNFTLKIRSTKLEDSAMYFCASLGTGNQPQHFGDGTRLSIL.

The chain links TRBV5-1 to TRBJ1-2, with D possibly matching TRBD1 (5 bases). The CDR3 has 15 residues. The germline V gene encodes CDR1 SGHRS and CDR2 YFSETQ. V lost 0 bases, J lost 4 bases, and 13 bases lay in between. The CDR3 bases are TGCGCCAGCAGCTTGGATAGGGGATCTCCCTATGGCTACACCTTC. It translates to CASSLDRGSPYGYTF. The whole variable domain, filled in from reference TRBV5-1 and TRBJ1-2, reads KAGVTQTPRYLIKTRGQQVTLSCSPISGHRSVSWYQQTPGQGLQFLFEYFSETQRNKGNFPGRFSGRQFSNSRSEMNVSTLELGDSALYLCASSLDRGSPYGYTFGSGTRLTVV.

The V gene is TRBV5-1, the J gene TRBJ2-3; TRBD2 agrees at 10 bases. Germline values: CDR1 SGHRS, CDR2 YFSETQ. CDR3 length: 18 amino acids. Trimming removed 0 bases from V and 2 bases from J; junction bases left unmatched: 9. CDR3 coding DNA: TGCGCCAGCAGCTTGGGTCTAGCGGGAGATACCTTCACAGATACGCAGTATTTT. Translation: CASSLGLAGDTFTDTQYF.

The chain joins TRBV6-1 to TRBJ1-2, with D maybe TRBD1 (5 bases). The CDR3 spans 16 residues. Germline loops: CDR1 MNHNS, CDR2 SASEGT. Trimming stripped 2 bases from V and 6 bases from J, with 19 bases between. The CDR3 DNA reads as TGTGCCAGCAGTGAACTGGGGGTGTGGGGAGGGGATGGCTACACCTTC. It translates to CASSELGVWGGDGYTF.

This clone showed up many times. The gene calls are TRBV28 and TRBJ1-5; 7 bases agree with TRBD1. Per germline, CDR1 MDHEN and CDR2 SYDVKM. V trimming: 7 bases; J trimming: 2 bases; junction bases outside the gene matches: 5. This CDR3 is 14 amino acids long. The CDR3, as DNA: TGTGCCAGCACGTCCGGGACAGGCAATCAGCCCCAGCATTTT. Translation gives CASTSGTGNQPQHF.

The gene calls are TRBV6-1 and TRBJ2-7, with 7 bases fitting TRBD1. Germline CDR1 reads MNHNS; CDR2 reads SASEGT. V shed 7 bases, J shed 3 bases, and the junction held 9 bases outside the gene matches. The CDR3 runs 14 residues. The CDR3 loop is CASTLTGPHYEQYF. The CDR3 nucleotides are TGTGCCAGCACTCTGACAGGGCCGCACTACGAGCAGTACTTC.

Only one count was recorded for this clone. The V and J genes are TRBV18 and TRBJ1-4; tentatively, D is TRBD1 (6 bases). The germline V and J ends were trimmed by 0 bases and 4 bases, with 12 bases remaining between them. The CDR3 spans 16 residues. CDR1 is KGHSH, CDR2 LQKENI, per germline. As DNA, the CDR3 is TGTGCCAGCTCACCACCACGGGGGGCTGATAATGAAAAACTGTTTTTT. It yields the protein CASSPPRGADNEKLFF.

On this clone itself: The sample carries other DNA sequences with the same CDR3. The chain uses TRBV7-9 and TRBJ2-4, with D possibly matching TRBD2 (5 bases). With 5 bases removed from V and 1 base from J, the gap between germline ends came to 6 bases. The CDR3 loop spans 13 amino acids. From germline, CDR1 is SEHNR and CDR2 FQNEAQ (reference sequence). CDR3 sequence: CASSPGAKNIQYF. The CDR3 DNA sequence: TGTGCCAGCAGCCCGGGGGCCAAAAACATTCAGTACTTC. Looking up the rest from reference TRBV7-9 and TRBJ2-4 gives the full variable domain: DTGVSQNPRHKITKRGQNVTFRCDPISEHNRLYWYRQTLGQGPEFLTYFQNEAQLEKSRLLSDRFSAERPKGSFSTLEIQRTEQGDSAMYLCASSPGAKNIQYFGAGTRLSVL.

This clone showed up just once. V is TRBV11-3 and J is TRBJ2-1, with 11 nucleotides matching TRBD1. This CDR3 contains 14 residues. The V gene end was trimmed by 3 bases and the J gene end by 7 bases; junction bases not matched to a gene: 2. Germline V gene sequence: CDR1 SGHNT, CDR2 YENEEA. Written as DNA, the CDR3 is TGTGCCAGCAGCTTGGACAGGGGGCTTAATGAGCAGTTCTTC. This encodes CASSLDRGLNEQFF.